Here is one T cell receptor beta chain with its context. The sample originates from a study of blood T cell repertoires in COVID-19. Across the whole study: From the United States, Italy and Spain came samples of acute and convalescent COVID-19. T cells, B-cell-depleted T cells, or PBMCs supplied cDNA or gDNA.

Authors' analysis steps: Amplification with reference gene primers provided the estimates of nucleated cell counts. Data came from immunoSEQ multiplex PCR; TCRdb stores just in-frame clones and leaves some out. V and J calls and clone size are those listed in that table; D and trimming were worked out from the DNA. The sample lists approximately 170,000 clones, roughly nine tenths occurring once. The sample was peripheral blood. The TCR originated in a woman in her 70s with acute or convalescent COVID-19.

The CDR3 reads CASSKDGTGANIQYF. CDR3 DNA sequence: TGTGCCAGCAGCAAAGACGGGACAGGTGCTAACATTCAGTACTTC. The V call is TRBV7-2, the J call TRBJ2-4, with TRBD1 identical over 8 bases. With 5 bases clipped from V and 7 bases from J, the junction kept 10 bases outside the gene matches. CDR3 length equals 15 residues. Germline V gene data show CDR1 as SGHTA and CDR2 as FQGNSA.